This T cell receptor (beta chain) appears in the sequencing data of a study of beta chain features in type 1 diabetes. Whole-study findings and limits: Naive, central memory and Treg TCRB repertoires seemed to resemble each other more closely in patients than they did in healthy donors. The question left open here concerned HLA type influencing TCRB rearrangement. TCRB CDR3s were moderately but significantly shorter in Type 1 diabetes patients in all four CD4+ subsets.

One heparinised blood draw, averaging about 0.11 L, came from each donor. The J segment lost 8 bases and the V segment lost 3 bases, leaving 0 bases of the junction unmatched. CDR3 size: 13 residues. Germline V gene sequence: CDR1 MGHRA, CDR2 YSYEKL. Of the isolated RNA, all was reverse transcribed, and so the sequenced material was expressed TCRB transcripts. The data were produced by immunoSEQ multiplex PCR, yet TCRdb's version contains in-frame clones alone and is incomplete. The sample records approximately 200,000 clones, 7.5% to 10% being singletons. This clone showed up just a few times. No antigen is known for it.

The clonotype comes from a woman aged 18-30 years in good health. Sequenced: naive CD4+ T cells from blood. This rearrangement joins TRBV4-1 to TRBJ1-4; 10 nucleotides agree with TRBD1. In DNA form, the CDR3 reads TGCGCCAGCAGCCAGACAGGGGGCGAAAAACTGTTTTTT. Translation gives CASSQTGGEKLFF.